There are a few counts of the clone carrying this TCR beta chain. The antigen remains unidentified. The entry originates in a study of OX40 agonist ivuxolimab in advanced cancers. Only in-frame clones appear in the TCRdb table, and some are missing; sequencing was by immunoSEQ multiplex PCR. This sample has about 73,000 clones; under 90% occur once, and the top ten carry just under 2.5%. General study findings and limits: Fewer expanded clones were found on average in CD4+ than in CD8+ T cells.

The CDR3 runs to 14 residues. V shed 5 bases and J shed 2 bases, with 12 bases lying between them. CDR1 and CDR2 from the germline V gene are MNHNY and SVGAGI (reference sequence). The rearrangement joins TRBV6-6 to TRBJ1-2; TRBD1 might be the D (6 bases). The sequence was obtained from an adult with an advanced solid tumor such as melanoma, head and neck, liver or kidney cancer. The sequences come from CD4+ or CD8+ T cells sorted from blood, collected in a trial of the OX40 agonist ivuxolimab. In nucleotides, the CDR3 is TGTGCCAGCAGTCGATTACAGGGAAACTATGGCTACACCTTC. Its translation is CASSRLQGNYGYTF.